This T cell receptor beta chain was sequenced during a study of T cell changes during pregnancy in multiple sclerosis. Assay used: immunoSEQ multiplex PCR; TCRdb lists only in-frame clones, some missing. The sample has 40,000 to 50,000 clones; approximately 93% are singletons. The sequenced sample was CD4+ T cells from peripheral blood mononuclear cells, obtained in the third trimester of pregnancy. This sequence was found in a female donor with multiple sclerosis, enrolled in a pregnancy study.

DNA of the CDR3: TGTGCCAGGGGACAGGGTCCGGCGACCGGGGAGCTGTTTTTT. Its protein is CARGQGPATGELFF. The genes are TRBV2 and TRBJ2-2, with 9 bases matching TRBD1. CDR3 length: 14 amino acids. The germline V gene has CDR1 SNHLY and CDR2 FYNNEI. V shed 9 bases, J shed 5 bases, and the junction held 7 bases outside the gene matches.